The entry that follows covers one TCR beta chain sequence. This entry belongs to a study of blood T cell repertoires in COVID-19. As processed by the authors: Nucleated cell number was recorded as an estimate derived from reference gene primer amplification. TCRdb keeps only in-frame clones here, not all; method: immunoSEQ multiplex PCR. The DNA gave D and trimming, while V, J and clone size come from that table. The sample carries around 78,000 clones, about three quarters recorded once. Germline values: CDR1 SGHRS, CDR2 YFSETQ. The CDR3 consists of 15 residues. Unmatched junction bases numbered 9, after V lost 4 bases and J lost 2 bases.

This TCR came from a human donor in a cohort sampled during active COVID-19. Sequencing input: peripheral blood. This chain uses TRBV5-1 with TRBJ2-7; 7 bases map to TRBD1. In DNA form, the CDR3 reads TGCGCCAGCAGCGTAACAGGGGTTTGGACCTACGAGCAGTACTTC. Translating gives CASSVTGVWTYEQYF.